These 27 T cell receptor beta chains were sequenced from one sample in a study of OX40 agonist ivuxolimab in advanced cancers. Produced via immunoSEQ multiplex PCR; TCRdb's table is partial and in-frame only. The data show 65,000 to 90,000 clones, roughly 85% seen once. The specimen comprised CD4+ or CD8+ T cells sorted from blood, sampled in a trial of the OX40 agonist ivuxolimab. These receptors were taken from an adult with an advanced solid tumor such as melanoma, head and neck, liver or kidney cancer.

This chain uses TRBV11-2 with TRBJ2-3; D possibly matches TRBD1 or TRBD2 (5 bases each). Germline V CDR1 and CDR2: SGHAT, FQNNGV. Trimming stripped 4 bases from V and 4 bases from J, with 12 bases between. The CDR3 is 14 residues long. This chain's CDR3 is CASSSGTSPDTQYF. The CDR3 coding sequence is TGTGCCAGCAGCTCCGGGACCTCCCCAGATACGCAGTATTTT.

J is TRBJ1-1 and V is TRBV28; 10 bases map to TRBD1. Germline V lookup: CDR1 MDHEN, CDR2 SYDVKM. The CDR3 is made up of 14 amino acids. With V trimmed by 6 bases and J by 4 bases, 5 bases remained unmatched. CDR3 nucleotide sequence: TGTGCCAGCAGCCGACAGGGGGCTGTCACTGAAGCTTTCTTT. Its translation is CASSRQGAVTEAFF. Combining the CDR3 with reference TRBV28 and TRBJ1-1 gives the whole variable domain DVKVTQSSRYLVKRTGEKVFLECVQDMDHENMFWYRQDPGLGLRLIYFSYDVKMKEKGDIPEGYSVSREKKERFSLILESASTNQTSMYLCASSRQGAVTEAFFGQGTRLTVV.

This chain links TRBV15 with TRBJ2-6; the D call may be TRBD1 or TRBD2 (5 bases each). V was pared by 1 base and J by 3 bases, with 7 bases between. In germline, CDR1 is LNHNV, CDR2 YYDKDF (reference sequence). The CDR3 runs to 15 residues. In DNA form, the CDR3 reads TGTGCCACCAGCAGAGGGGGGTATGGGGCCAACGTCCTGACTTTC. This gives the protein CATSRGGYGANVLTF.

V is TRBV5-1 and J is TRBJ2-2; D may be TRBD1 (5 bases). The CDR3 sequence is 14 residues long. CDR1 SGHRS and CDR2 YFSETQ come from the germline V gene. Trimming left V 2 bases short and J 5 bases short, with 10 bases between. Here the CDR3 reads CASSFDSYTGELFF. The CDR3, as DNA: TGCGCCAGCAGCTTTGACAGCTATACCGGGGAGCTGTTTTTT.

CDR3 residues: CASSTPGAYEQYF. CDR3 nucleotide sequence: TGTGCCAGCAGCACGCCCGGGGCCTACGAGCAGTACTTC. This sequence joins TRBV7-2 and TRBJ2-7; tentatively, D is TRBD2 (5 bases). CDR3 size: 13 residues. CDR1 SGHTA and CDR2 FQGNSA come from the germline V gene. Trimming took 5 bases from V and 2 from J, leaving 10 bases between them.

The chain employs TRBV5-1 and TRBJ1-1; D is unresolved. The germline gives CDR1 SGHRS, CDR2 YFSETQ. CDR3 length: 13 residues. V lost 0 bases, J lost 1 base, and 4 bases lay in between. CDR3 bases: TGCGCCAGCAGCTTGGAGGGGAACACTGAAGCTTTCTTT. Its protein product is CASSLEGNTEAFF.

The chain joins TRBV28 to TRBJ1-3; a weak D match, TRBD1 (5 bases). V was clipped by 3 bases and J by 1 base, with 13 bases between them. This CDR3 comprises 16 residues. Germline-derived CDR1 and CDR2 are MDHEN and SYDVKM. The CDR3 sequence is CASSFRQGLSGNTIYF. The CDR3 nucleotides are TGTGCCAGCAGTTTTCGGCAGGGTTTATCTGGAAACACCATATATTTT. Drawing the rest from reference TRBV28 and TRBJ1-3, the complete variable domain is DVKVTQSSRYLVKRTGEKVFLECVQDMDHENMFWYRQDPGLGLRLIYFSYDVKMKEKGDIPEGYSVSREKKERFSLILESASTNQTSMYLCASSFRQGLSGNTIYFGEGSWLTVV.

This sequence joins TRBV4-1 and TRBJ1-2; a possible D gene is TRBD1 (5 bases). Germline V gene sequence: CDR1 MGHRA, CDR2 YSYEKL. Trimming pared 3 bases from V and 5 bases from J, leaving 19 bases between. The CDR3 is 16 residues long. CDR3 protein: CASSQAQRGAYYGYTF. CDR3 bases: TGCGCCAGCAGCCAGGCCCAAAGGGGCGCCTATTATGGCTACACCTTC.

The DNA of the CDR3 is TGTGCCAGCAGTTACTCCGGACTAGCCGGGTACGAGCAGTACTTC. It specifies CASSYSGLAGYEQYF. This sequence joins TRBV6-5 and TRBJ2-7; 8 bases fit TRBD2. This CDR3 is 15 amino acids long. V dropped 0 bases and J dropped 4; count of bases not matched to a gene: 5. Germline V gives CDR1 MNHEY, CDR2 SVGAGI.

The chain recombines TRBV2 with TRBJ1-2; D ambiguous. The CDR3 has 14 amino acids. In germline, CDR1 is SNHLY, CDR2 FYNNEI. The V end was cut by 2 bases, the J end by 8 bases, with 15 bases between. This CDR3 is CASSESDGERGYTF. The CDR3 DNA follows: TGTGCCAGCAGTGAAAGTGATGGGGAACGCGGCTACACCTTC.

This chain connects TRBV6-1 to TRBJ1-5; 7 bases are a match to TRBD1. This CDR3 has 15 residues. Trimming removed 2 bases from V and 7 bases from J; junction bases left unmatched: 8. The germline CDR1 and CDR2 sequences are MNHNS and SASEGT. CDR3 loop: CASSENPTGRQPQHF. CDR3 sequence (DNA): TGTGCCAGCAGTGAAAACCCGACAGGGAGGCAGCCCCAGCATTTT.

Here the CDR3 DNA reads TGTGCCAGCAGTGACTCGAACAGGGGGAACACTGAAGCTTTCTTT. It specifies CASSDSNRGNTEAFF. J is TRBJ1-1 and V is TRBV6-4; 7 nucleotides agree with TRBD1. V shed 0 bases, J shed 1 base, and the junction held 2 bases outside the gene matches. Germline assignment: CDR1 MRHNA and CDR2 SNTAGT. The CDR3 covers 15 residues.

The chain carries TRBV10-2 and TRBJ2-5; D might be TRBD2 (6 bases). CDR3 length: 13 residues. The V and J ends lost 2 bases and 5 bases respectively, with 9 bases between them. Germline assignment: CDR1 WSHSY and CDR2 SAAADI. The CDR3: CASSERGRETQYF. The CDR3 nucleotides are TGCGCCAGCAGTGAGCGGGGGAGGGAGACCCAGTACTTC.

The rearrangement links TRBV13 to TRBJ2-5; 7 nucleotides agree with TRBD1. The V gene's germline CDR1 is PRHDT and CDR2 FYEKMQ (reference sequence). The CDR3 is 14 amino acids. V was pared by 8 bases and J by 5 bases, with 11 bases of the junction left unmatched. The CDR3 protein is CASPGTDLIETQYF. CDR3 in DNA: TGTGCCAGCCCCGGGACAGACTTAATCGAGACCCAGTACTTC.

The CDR3 loop reads CASGLGAGAQNEQFF. The CDR3 DNA follows: TGTGCTAGTGGTTTGGGCGCGGGGGCCCAGAATGAGCAGTTCTTC. V gene TRBV12-5 combines with J gene TRBJ2-1, with a weak D call TRBD2 (7 bases). The CDR3 loop spans 15 amino acids. The germline gives CDR1 LGHNT, CDR2 FRNRAP. The germline V and J ends were trimmed by 1 base and 7 bases, with 14 bases remaining between them. The entire variable domain, with the rest obtained from reference TRBV12-5 and TRBJ2-1, is as follows: DARVTQTPRHKVTEMGQEVTMRCQPILGHNTVFWYRQTMMQGLELLAYFRNRAPLDDSGMPKDRFSAEMPDATLATLKIQPSEPRDSAVYFCASGLGAGAQNEQFFGPGTRLTVL.

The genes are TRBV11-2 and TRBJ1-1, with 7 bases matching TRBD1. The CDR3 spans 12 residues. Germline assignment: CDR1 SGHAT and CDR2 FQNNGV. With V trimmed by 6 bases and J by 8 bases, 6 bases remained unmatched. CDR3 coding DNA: TGTGCCAGCAGTCGACAGGGAGTGGAAGCTTTCTTT. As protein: CASSRQGVEAFF.

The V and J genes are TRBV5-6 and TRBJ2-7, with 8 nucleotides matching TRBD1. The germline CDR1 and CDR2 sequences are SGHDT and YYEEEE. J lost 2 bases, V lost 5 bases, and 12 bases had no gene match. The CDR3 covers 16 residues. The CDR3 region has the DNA TGTGCCAGCAGTTCTGACAGGGGCTCACTCACCTACGAGCAGTACTTC. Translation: CASSSDRGSLTYEQYF.

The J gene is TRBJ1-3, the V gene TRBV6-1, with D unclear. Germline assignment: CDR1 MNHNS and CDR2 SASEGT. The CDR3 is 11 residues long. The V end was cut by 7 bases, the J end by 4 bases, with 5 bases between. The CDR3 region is CASIRGNTIYF. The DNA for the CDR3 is TGTGCCAGCATCCGAGGAAACACCATATATTTT.

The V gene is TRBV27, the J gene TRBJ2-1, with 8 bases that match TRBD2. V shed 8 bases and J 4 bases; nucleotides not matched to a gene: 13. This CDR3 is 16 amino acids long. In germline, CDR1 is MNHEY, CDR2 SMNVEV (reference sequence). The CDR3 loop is CASRSGRTSGYNEQFF. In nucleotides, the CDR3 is TGTGCCAGCCGGAGTGGGAGAACTAGCGGATACAATGAGCAGTTCTTC.

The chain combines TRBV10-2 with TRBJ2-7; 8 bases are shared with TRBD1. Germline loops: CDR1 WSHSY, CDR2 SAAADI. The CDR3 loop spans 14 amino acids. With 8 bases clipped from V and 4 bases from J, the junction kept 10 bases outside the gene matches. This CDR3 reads CASETGQALYEQYF. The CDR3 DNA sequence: TGCGCCAGCGAAACGGGACAGGCGTTATACGAGCAGTACTTC.

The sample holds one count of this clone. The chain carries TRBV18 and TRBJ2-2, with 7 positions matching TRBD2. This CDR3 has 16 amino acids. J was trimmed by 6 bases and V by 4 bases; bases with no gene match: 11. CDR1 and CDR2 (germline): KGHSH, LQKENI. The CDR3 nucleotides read TGTGCCAGCTCACTCACTAGCGAAAGCACCCCCGGGGAGCTGTTTTTT. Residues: CASSLTSESTPGELFF.

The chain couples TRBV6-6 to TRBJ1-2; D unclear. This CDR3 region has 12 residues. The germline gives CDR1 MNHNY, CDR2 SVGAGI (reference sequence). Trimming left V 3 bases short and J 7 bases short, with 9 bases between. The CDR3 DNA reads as TGTGCCAGCAGTTATCGAGGCGCTGGCTACACCTTC. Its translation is CASSYRGAGYTF.

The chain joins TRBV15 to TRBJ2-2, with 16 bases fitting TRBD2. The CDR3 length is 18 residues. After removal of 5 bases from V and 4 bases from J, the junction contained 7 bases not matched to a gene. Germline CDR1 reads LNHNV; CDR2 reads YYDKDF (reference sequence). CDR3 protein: CATSSGGLAGGSTGELFF. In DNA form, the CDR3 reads TGTGCCACCAGCTCAGGGGGACTAGCGGGAGGGAGCACCGGGGAGCTGTTTTTT.

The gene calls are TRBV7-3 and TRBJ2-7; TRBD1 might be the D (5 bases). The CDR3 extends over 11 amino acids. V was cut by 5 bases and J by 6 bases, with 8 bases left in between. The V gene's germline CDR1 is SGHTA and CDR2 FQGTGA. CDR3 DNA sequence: TGTGCCAGCAGCGGGGCGCTCGAGCAGTACTTC. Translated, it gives CASSGALEQYF.

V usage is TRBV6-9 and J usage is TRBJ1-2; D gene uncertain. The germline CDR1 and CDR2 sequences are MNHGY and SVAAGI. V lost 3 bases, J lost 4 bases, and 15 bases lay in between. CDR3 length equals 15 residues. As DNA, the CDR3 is TGTGCCAGCAGTTACATCGGGGAATTAGGCTATGGCTACACCTTC. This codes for CASSYIGELGYGYTF.

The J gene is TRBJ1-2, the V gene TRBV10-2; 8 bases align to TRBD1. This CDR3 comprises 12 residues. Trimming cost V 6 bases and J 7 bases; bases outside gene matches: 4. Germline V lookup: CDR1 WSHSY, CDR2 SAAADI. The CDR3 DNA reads TGCGCCAGCAGAGGGGACAGGACTGGCTACACCTTC. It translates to CASRGDRTGYTF.

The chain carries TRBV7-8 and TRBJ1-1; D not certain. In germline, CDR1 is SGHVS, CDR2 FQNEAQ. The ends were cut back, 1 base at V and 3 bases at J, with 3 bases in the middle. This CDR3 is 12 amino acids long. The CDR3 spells CASSLVDTEAFF. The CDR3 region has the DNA TGTGCCAGCAGCTTAGTGGACACTGAAGCTTTCTTT. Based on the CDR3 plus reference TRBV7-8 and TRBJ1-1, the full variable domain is GAGVSQSPRYKVAKRGQDVALRCDPISGHVSLFWYQQALGQGPEFLTYFQNEAQLDKSGLPSDRFFAERPEGSVSTLKIQRTQQEDSAVYLCASSLVDTEAFFGQGTRLTVV.